These 8 T cell receptor beta chains were all obtained from the same sample, sequenced in a study of shared clonotypes between healthy human individuals. Data came from immunoSEQ multiplex PCR; TCRdb stores just in-frame clones and leaves some out. In the table there are some 510,000 clones, 79% of which are singletons. Sequencing was performed on PBMCs. The receptors come from a woman aged 40 to 49 in good health. Some clones in this sample may be carry-over from other donors' samples.

The V gene is TRBV29-1, the J gene TRBJ2-3; 7 bases are shared with TRBD2. Germline V gene data show CDR1 as SQVTM and CDR2 as ANQGSEA. Germline trimming cut 3 bases from V and 7 bases from J; bases unmatched to any gene: 7. This CDR3 is 13 amino acids long. CDR3 in DNA: TGCAGCGTTGAGGAGGGGAGGGGCTATACGCAGTATTTT. This codes for CSVEEGRGYTQYF.

The chain is built from TRBV29-1 and TRBJ2-3; 13 bases align to TRBD2. CDR1 and CDR2 from the germline V gene are SQVTM and ANQGSEA. This CDR3 has 15 amino acids. The V and J ends lost 3 bases and 3 bases, in that order; junction bases with no gene match: 3. CDR3 sequence reads: CSVDGTSGATDTQYF. In DNA, the CDR3 is TGCAGCGTTGACGGGACTAGCGGGGCGACAGATACGCAGTATTTT.

The chain combines TRBV5-1 with TRBJ2-5, with 7 bases matching TRBD1. The trim removed 4 bases at V and 4 bases at J, leaving 7 bases unmatched. Germline V lookup: CDR1 SGHRS, CDR2 YFSETQ. The CDR3 consists of 14 residues. The CDR3 bases are TGCGCCAGCAGCGGAACGACAGGGCGAGAGACCCAGTACTTC. Its translation is CASSGTTGRETQYF.

J is TRBJ2-2 and V is TRBV7-9; D remains unclear. V gave up 3 bases and J gave up 0 bases, with 11 bases separating them. CDR1 is SEHNR, CDR2 FQNEAQ, per germline (reference sequence). This CDR3 has 16 amino acids. The CDR3 DNA is TGTGCCAGCAGCTTCTCCAATATCCCGAACACCGGGGAGCTGTTTTTT. Translated: CASSFSNIPNTGELFF.

The V and J genes are TRBV7-9 and TRBJ2-1, with unresolved D. This CDR3 region has 11 residues. V gave up 3 bases and J gave up 3 bases, with 0 bases separating them. In germline, CDR1 is SEHNR, CDR2 FQNEAQ (reference sequence). The DNA of the CDR3 is TGTGCCAGCAGCTTCTACAATGAGCAGTTCTTC. This codes for CASSFYNEQFF.

This clone was seen just once. The chain employs TRBV29-1 and TRBJ1-3; D may be TRBD1 (5 bases). This CDR3 is 13 amino acids long. Looked up from germline, CDR1 is SQVTM and CDR2 is ANQGSEA. The V end was cut by 3 bases, the J end by 0 bases, with 6 bases between. The CDR3 DNA sequence: TGCAGCGTTGAGAGGGGCTCTGGAAACACCATATATTTT. Residues: CSVERGSGNTIYF.

The gene calls are TRBV5-4 and TRBJ2-1; D is ambiguous. Germline lookup yields CDR1 SGHNT and CDR2 YYREEE (reference sequence). The CDR3 is 12 amino acids. V gave up 0 bases and J gave up 9 bases, with 7 bases separating them. The CDR3 loop is CASSLGRGEQFF. The CDR3 nucleotides are TGTGCCAGCAGCTTGGGACGAGGTGAGCAGTTCTTC.

This clone was found a few times. This CDR3 is also generated by other DNA sequences in the sample. The rearrangement uses TRBV11-3 and TRBJ1-1; 9 nucleotides line up with TRBD1. Germline CDR1 reads SGHNT; CDR2 reads YENEEA. V lost 4 bases to trimming and J lost 3 bases; unmatched junction nucleotides: 6. The CDR3 loop spans 15 amino acids. The DNA of the CDR3 is TGTGCCAGCAGCTCCGGACAGGGGAGTGACACTGAAGCTTTCTTT. The encoded protein is CASSSGQGSDTEAFF.